The 9 T cell receptor beta chains presented below share a single source sample, sequenced in a study of OX40 agonist ivuxolimab in advanced cancers. This table comes from immunoSEQ multiplex PCR, and its TCRdb copy is limited to in-frame clones, with some not included. Among some 90,000 clones listed, around 90% were seen once. Specimen: CD4+ or CD8+ T cells sorted from blood, collected in a trial of the OX40 agonist ivuxolimab. The receptors come from an adult with an advanced solid tumor such as melanoma, head and neck, liver or kidney cancer.

The V gene is TRBV19, the J gene TRBJ2-3, with TRBD2 identical over 7 bases. J was trimmed by 6 bases and V by 6 bases; bases with no gene match: 9. CDR1 is LNHDA, CDR2 SQIVND, per germline (reference sequence). This CDR3 comprises 14 residues. The CDR3 coding sequence is TGTGCCAGTAGCCTAGCGGACTTTGGGGATACGCAGTATTTT. It encodes CASSLADFGDTQYF.

This clone is a singleton in its sample. The chain carries TRBV5-5 and TRBJ1-5; D remains unclear. V was clipped by 3 bases and J by 4 bases, with 5 bases between them. Germline V lookup: CDR1 SGHKS, CDR2 YYEKEE (reference sequence). The CDR3 extends over 12 amino acids. CDR3: CASSSTNQPQHF. The CDR3 DNA follows: TGTGCCAGCAGCTCCACAAATCAGCCCCAGCATTTT.

The chain uses TRBV2 and TRBJ2-5; perhaps TRBD2 as D (6 bases). The V gene lost 4 bases and the J gene lost 3 bases, with 9 bases spanning the gap. Germline-derived CDR1 and CDR2 are SNHLY and FYNNEI. There are 13 residues in the CDR3. This chain's CDR3 is CASSAGAEETQYF. In DNA, the CDR3 is TGTGCCAGCAGTGCGGGAGCTGAAGAGACCCAGTACTTC.

This sequence joins TRBV7-2 and TRBJ1-1, with D possibly matching TRBD1 (6 bases). From germline, CDR1 is SGHTA and CDR2 FQGNSA. V was clipped by 5 bases and J by 0 bases, with 10 bases between them. CDR3 length: 14 residues. The CDR3 is CASSQRQVNTEAFF. CDR3 DNA sequence: TGTGCCAGCAGCCAACGACAGGTGAACACTGAAGCTTTCTTT.

This sequence joins TRBV19 and TRBJ1-5; weak D call: TRBD1 (5 bases). The CDR3 sequence is 15 residues long. V was cut by 9 bases and J by 0 bases, with 15 bases left in between. Germline V lookup: CDR1 LNHDA, CDR2 SQIVND (reference sequence). The CDR3: CASWTSPNSNQPQHF. DNA of the CDR3: TGTGCCAGCTGGACAAGTCCCAATAGCAATCAGCCCCAGCATTTT.

Written as DNA, the CDR3 is TGTGCCAGCAGCGGGACTATCTACGAGCAGTACTTC. This gives the protein CASSGTIYEQYF. This chain joins TRBV6-1 and TRBJ2-7; 7 nucleotides match TRBD2. J gave up 3 bases and V 6 bases, and 2 bases lay outside the gene matches. The germline gives CDR1 MNHNS, CDR2 SASEGT. The CDR3 extends over 12 amino acids.

V and J are TRBV28 and TRBJ2-2, with 7 bases that match TRBD2. V gave up 10 bases and J gave up 6 bases; unmatched junction bases: 8. The CDR3 has 13 amino acids. Germline CDR1 reads MDHEN; CDR2 reads SYDVKM. The CDR3 DNA reads as TGTGCCACCTTGACGGGAGGAGCCGGGGAGCTGTTTTTT. Amino acid sequence: CATLTGGAGELFF. Looking up the rest from reference TRBV28 and TRBJ2-2 gives the full variable domain: DVKVTQSSRYLVKRTGEKVFLECVQDMDHENMFWYRQDPGLGLRLIYFSYDVKMKEKGDIPEGYSVSREKKERFSLILESASTNQTSMYLCATLTGGAGELFFGEGSRLTVL.

CDR3 DNA: TGTGCCAGCAGCCGCGCAGCGGGAAATGAGCAGTTCTTC. Protein product: CASSRAAGNEQFF. The chain carries TRBV11-2 and TRBJ2-1; 7 nucleotides line up with TRBD2. In germline, CDR1 is SGHAT, CDR2 FQNNGV. This CDR3 contains 13 residues. V lost 5 bases, J lost 7 bases, and 5 bases stayed unmatched.

CDR3 protein: CASSQEGRAGYEQYF. For the CDR3, the DNA is TGCGCCAGCAGCCAAGAGGGGCGGGCAGGCTACGAGCAGTACTTC. The J gene is TRBJ2-7, the V gene TRBV4-3; the D call may be TRBD1 or TRBD2 (5 bases each). This CDR3 region has 15 residues. In germline, CDR1 is LGHNA, CDR2 YSLEER. V was clipped by 0 bases and J by 3 bases, with 12 bases between them.